The sequence of this T cell receptor beta chain was determined in a study of T cell changes during pregnancy in multiple sclerosis. The CDR3 loop spans 14 amino acids. The V segment lost 4 bases and the J segment 2 bases; nucleotides outside the gene matches: 4. Germline V CDR1 and CDR2: LNHDA, SQIVND (reference sequence). The data were produced by immunoSEQ multiplex PCR, yet TCRdb's version contains in-frame clones alone and is incomplete. The table has tens of thousands of clones, about 93% seen once; the top ten hold under 0.75%. This clone was seen a single time. This clonotype was sampled from a female donor in good health, enrolled as a control in a pregnancy study. The material was CD4+ T cells from peripheral blood mononuclear cells, obtained in the second trimester of pregnancy. The chain uses TRBV19 and TRBJ1-2; 7 positions agree with TRBD1. The DNA for the CDR3 is TGTGCCAGTAGTAAAGGACAGGACAACTATGGCTACACCTTC. Protein product: CASSKGQDNYGYTF. The complete variable domain, with remaining parts taken from reference TRBV19 and TRBJ1-2, reads DGGITQSPKYLFRKEGQNVTLSCEQNLNHDAMYWYRQDPGQGLRLIYYSQIVNDFQKGDIAEGYSVSREKKESFPLTVTSAQKNPTAFYLCASSKGQDNYGYTFGSGTRLTVV.